One sample yielded the 13 T cell receptor beta chains listed below, sequenced in a study of cytomegalovirus exposure and HLA in healthy donors. The study ran its PCR with 60 Vbeta and 13 Jbeta primers. Produced via immunoSEQ multiplex PCR; TCRdb's table is partial and in-frame only. In the table there are under 200,000 clones, approximately 78% of which are singletons. Sample: PBMCs. The receptors stem from a woman under 30 in good health and CMV-seronegative.

V gene TRBV11-3 combines with J gene TRBJ2-1; 9 bases line up with TRBD1. The CDR3 is 16 residues long. CDR1 and CDR2 from the germline V gene are SGHNT and YENEEA. The ends lost 5 bases at V and 10 bases at J; junction bases unmatched: 15. CDR3 loop: CASSGGQGQRVGEQFF. CDR3 sequence (DNA): TGTGCCAGCAGCGGGGGACAGGGACAAAGAGTCGGGGAGCAGTTCTTC.

This clone was counted a few times. CDR3 DNA: TGTGCCAGCTCTACTAGCGGGAGGGCCGGAGAGCAGTACTTC. This codes for CASSTSGRAGEQYF. The chain recombines TRBV5-4 with TRBJ2-7; 13 positions match TRBD2. The CDR3 covers 14 residues. V dropped 7 bases and J dropped 7; count of bases not matched to a gene: 8. Germline V CDR1 and CDR2: SGHNT, YYREEE (reference sequence). Combining the CDR3 with reference TRBV5-4 and TRBJ2-7 gives the whole variable domain ETGVTQSPTHLIKTRGQQVTLRCSSQSGHNTVSWYQQALGQGPQFIFQYYREEENGRGNFPPRFSGLQFPNYSSELNVNALELDDSALYLCASSTSGRAGEQYFGPGTRLTVT.

In its sample, this clone was seen once. One end of the junction fails to match germline, which may point to a read error. The chain is built from TRBV2 and TRBJ1-2; 11 bases are shared with TRBD1. Germline-derived CDR1 and CDR2 are SNHLY and FYNNEI. CDR3 length: 16 residues. The CDR3 nucleotides are TGTGCCAGCAGTGAAGGCTTGGGGACAGGGGGGCCGCGGGTGGCCTTC. Translation: CASSEGLGTGGPRVAF.

The rearrangement uses TRBV14 and TRBJ2-2, with 14 bases that match TRBD2. Germline trimming cut 6 bases from V and 7 bases from J; bases unmatched to any gene: 10. The CDR3 has 17 residues. Germline V gene sequence: CDR1 SGHDN, CDR2 FVKESK. This CDR3 reads CASRPGTSGSHGGELFF. The CDR3 bases are TGTGCCAGCAGACCAGGGACTAGCGGGAGCCACGGCGGGGAGCTGTTTTTT.

The genes are TRBV19 and TRBJ2-2, with 8 bases aligning to TRBD1. The CDR3 length is 15 residues. Losses at the gene ends were 3 bases for V and 9 bases for J; bases not matched to a gene: 9. CDR1 LNHDA and CDR2 SQIVND come from the germline V gene (reference sequence). The CDR3 DNA reads TGTGCCAGTAGTATGTTAGGGACAGGCGGGCGGGAGCTGTTTTTT. It translates to CASSMLGTGGRELFF.

The chain employs TRBV10-3 and TRBJ1-1, with D tentatively TRBD1 (6 bases). The CDR3 covers 11 residues. With 6 bases removed from V and 11 bases from J, the gap between germline ends came to 13 bases. Germline V gene sequence: CDR1 ENHRY, CDR2 SYGVKD. The CDR3 nucleotides read TGTGCCATCAGCCACAGGGAAGGTGCTTTCTTT. Residues: CAISHREGAFF.

The rearrangement links TRBV12-5 to TRBJ1-1, with D possibly matching TRBD1 (5 bases). CDR3 length: 14 amino acids. The germline CDR1 and CDR2 sequences are LGHNT and FRNRAP. V lost 4 bases, J lost 4 bases, and 13 bases lay in between. The CDR3 spells CASGSILRGTEAFF. CDR3 DNA sequence: TGTGCTAGTGGTTCCATTCTTAGGGGCACTGAAGCTTTCTTT.

This clone appeared once. Relative to the germline gene, one junction end is altered; a read error may explain this. The chain couples TRBV9 to TRBJ2-3; a weak D match, TRBD1 (6 bases). The length of the CDR3 is 13 residues. Germline V gene data show CDR1 as SGDLS and CDR2 as YYNGEE. The DNA of the CDR3 is TGTGCCGGCAGCGTGGACAGTTCAGATACGCAGTATTTT. It codes for CAGSVDSSDTQYF.

The V and J genes are TRBV15 and TRBJ1-2; possibly TRBD1 for D (6 bases). The CDR3 spans 17 residues. The germline V gene encodes CDR1 LNHNV and CDR2 YYDKDF (reference sequence). The germline V and J ends were trimmed by 3 bases and 6 bases, with 23 bases remaining between them. The CDR3 DNA sequence: TGTGCCACCAGCAGTACCGGGACAAGTCGTAAATTACATGGCTACACCTTC. It codes for CATSSTGTSRKLHGYTF.

The chain uses TRBV7-2 and TRBJ2-1; TRBD1 is a possible D gene (5 bases). Per germline, CDR1 SGHTA and CDR2 FQGNSA. V lost 5 bases and J lost 7, with 15 bases in between. This CDR3 has 14 amino acids. CDR3 DNA: TGTGCCAGCAGCCCTGGACAATTGGCAAATGAGCAGTTCTTC. Residues: CASSPGQLANEQFF.

The rearrangement joins TRBV15 to TRBJ2-3; the match to TRBD2 covers 7 bases. Unmatched junction bases numbered 14, after V lost 8 bases and J lost 0 bases. CDR1 LNHNV and CDR2 YYDKDF come from the germline V gene (reference sequence). The CDR3 has 17 residues. This CDR3 is CATRSGQRESSTDTQYF. CDR3 coding DNA: TGTGCCACCCGCTCGGGCCAGCGGGAATCTAGCACAGATACGCAGTATTTT.

This clone has a single count. The V and J genes are TRBV18 and TRBJ2-7; TRBD1 might be the D (5 bases). The germline gives CDR1 KGHSH, CDR2 LQKENI. The CDR3 runs to 13 residues. Trimming stripped 1 base from V and 6 bases from J, with 10 bases between. The CDR3 here is CASSPLPGLEQYF. The CDR3 nucleotides read TGTGCCAGCTCACCACTCCCAGGGCTCGAGCAGTACTTC.

The chain joins TRBV7-9 to TRBJ2-5, with D perhaps matching TRBD1 (5 bases). The germline V and J ends were trimmed by 2 bases and 1 base, with 8 bases remaining between them. The CDR3 length is 14 residues. CDR1 and CDR2 from the germline V gene are SEHNR and FQNEAQ (reference sequence). CDR3 amino acids: CASSLQGFQETQYF. DNA of the CDR3: TGTGCCAGCAGCTTACAGGGTTTCCAAGAGACCCAGTACTTC.